Listed below are T cell receptor beta chains from one sample, sequenced in a study of identifying expanded T cells in peripheral blood. Method: immunoSEQ multiplex PCR; TCRdb's copy keeps in-frame clones and lacks some. This sample has 90,000 to 110,000 clones; around 89% occur once, and the top ten carry about 7.7%. Sequenced: blood. These receptors were obtained from a person between 18 and 75 years old in good health. Both conserved end residues are part of each CDR3.

>TRBV13
CASSRGQEGTGYTF
>TRBV2
CASRRGTGLTYEQYF
>TRBV7-9
CASSLDSRVGEQFF
>TRBV7-9
CASSIGSGLNEKLFF
>TRBV5-6
CASTQVRTGTEAFF
>TRBV6-1
CASNKGGSTDTQYF
>TRBV11-3
CASSLDPGLPENEKLFF
>TRBV7-9
CASRSQAGNSPLHF
>TRBV7-2
CASSLGGQGARGEQYF
>TRBV5-6
CASSFVDRVDEQYF
>TRBV29-1
CSVEGRDRGRYGYTF
>TRBV28
CASSKGGINQPQHF
>TRBV27
CASSLTGLAPYNEQFF
>TRBV9
CASSLSTSGFSYNEQFF
>TRBV7-9
CASSYSVGNNEQFF
>TRBV6-1
CASRLGTGGGNEQFF
>TRBV9
CASSPHSSGSHYNEQFF
>TRBV7-2
CASSTIAGAYEQYF
>TRBV11-1
CASTLTGLATEAFF
>TRBV29-1
CSATGTGYGYTF
>TRBV6-1
CASSEYGGETQYF
>TRBV19
CASSIGGQLSQPQHF
>TRBV25-1
CASSGTVLSEQYF
>TRBV5-4
CASSRGGGQLNTEAFF
>TRBV6-1
CASKTALNTEAFF
>TRBV7-3
CASSLTYRGAEYGYTF
>TRBV5-6
CASSLVLSGQEAFF
>TRBV7-2
CASSTDRGSAIQYF
>TRBV2
CASNGGIGETQYF
>TRBV5-1
CASSLYETGRTEAFF
>TRBV6-6
CASSIPGTRANEQYF